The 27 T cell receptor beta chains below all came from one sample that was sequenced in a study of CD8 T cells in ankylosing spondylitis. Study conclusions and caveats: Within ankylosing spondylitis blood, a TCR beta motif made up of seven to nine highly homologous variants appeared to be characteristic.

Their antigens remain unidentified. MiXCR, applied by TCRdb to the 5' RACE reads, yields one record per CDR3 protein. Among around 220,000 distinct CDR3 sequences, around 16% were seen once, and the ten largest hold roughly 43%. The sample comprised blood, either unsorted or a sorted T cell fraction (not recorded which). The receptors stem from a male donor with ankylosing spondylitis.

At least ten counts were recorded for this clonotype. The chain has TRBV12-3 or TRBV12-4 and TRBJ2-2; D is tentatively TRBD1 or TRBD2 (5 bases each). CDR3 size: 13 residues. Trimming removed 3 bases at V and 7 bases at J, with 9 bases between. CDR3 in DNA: TGTGCCAGCAGTTTCGAGGGGTTCGGGGAGCTGTTTTTT. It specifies CASSFEGFGELFF.

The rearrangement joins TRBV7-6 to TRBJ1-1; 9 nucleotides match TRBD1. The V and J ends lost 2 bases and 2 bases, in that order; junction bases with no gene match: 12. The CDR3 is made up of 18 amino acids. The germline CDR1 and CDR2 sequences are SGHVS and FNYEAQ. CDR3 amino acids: CASSLYVPGQGPNTEAFF. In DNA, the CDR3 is TGTGCCAGCAGCTTATACGTACCGGGACAGGGACCTAACACTGAAGCTTTCTTT.

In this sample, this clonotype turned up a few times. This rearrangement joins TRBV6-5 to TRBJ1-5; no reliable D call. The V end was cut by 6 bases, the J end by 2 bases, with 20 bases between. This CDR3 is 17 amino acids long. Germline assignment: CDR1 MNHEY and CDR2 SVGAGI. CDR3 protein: CASSLLMAVSGNQPQHF. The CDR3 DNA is TGTGCCAGCAGCTTACTCATGGCCGTAAGTGGCAATCAGCCCCAGCATTTT.

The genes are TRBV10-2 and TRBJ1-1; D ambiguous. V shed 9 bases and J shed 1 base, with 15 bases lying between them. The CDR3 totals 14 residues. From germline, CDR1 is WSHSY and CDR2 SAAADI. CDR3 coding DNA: TGCGCCAGATTCGCCGCCGAACAGAACACTGAAGCTTTCTTT. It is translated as CARFAAEQNTEAFF.

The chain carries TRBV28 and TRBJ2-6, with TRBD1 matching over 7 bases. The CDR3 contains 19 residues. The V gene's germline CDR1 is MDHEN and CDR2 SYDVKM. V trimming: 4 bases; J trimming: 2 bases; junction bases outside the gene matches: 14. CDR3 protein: CASSSAQGQKFPGANVLTF. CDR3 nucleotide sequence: TGTGCCAGCAGTTCAGCCCAGGGACAGAAATTCCCTGGGGCCAACGTCCTGACTTTC.

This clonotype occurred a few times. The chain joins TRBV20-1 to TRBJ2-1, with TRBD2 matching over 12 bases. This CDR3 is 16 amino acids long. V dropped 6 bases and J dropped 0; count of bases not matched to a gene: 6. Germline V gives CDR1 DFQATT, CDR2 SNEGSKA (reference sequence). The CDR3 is CSAPGLAGSSYNEQFF. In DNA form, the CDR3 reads TGCAGTGCCCCCGGACTAGCGGGAAGCTCCTACAATGAGCAGTTCTTC.

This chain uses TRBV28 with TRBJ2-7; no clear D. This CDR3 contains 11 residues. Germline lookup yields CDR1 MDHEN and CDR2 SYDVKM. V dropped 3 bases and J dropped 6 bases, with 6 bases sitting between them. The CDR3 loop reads CASSLVLEQYF. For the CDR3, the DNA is TGTGCCAGCAGTTTGGTCCTCGAGCAGTACTTC. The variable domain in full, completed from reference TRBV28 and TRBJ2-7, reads DVKVTQSSRYLVKRTGEKVFLECVQDMDHENMFWYRQDPGLGLRLIYFSYDVKMKEKGDIPEGYSVSREKKERFSLILESASTNQTSMYLCASSLVLEQYFGPGTRLTVT.

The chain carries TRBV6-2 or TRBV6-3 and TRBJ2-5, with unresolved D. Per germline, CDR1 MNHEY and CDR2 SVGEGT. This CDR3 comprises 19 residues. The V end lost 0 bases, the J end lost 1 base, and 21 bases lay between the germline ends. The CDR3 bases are TGTGCCAGCAGTTACTCGATCGGGCCCCCTATGGGCTCCCAAGAGACCCAGTACTTC. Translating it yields CASSYSIGPPMGSQETQYF.

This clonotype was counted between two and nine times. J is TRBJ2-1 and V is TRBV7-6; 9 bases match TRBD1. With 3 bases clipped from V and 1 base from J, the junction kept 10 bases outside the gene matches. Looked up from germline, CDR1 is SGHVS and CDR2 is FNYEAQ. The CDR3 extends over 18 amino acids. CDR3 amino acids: CASSFFPSGTGSYNEQFF. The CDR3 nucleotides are TGTGCCAGCAGCTTTTTCCCATCCGGGACAGGGTCCTACAATGAGCAGTTCTTC.

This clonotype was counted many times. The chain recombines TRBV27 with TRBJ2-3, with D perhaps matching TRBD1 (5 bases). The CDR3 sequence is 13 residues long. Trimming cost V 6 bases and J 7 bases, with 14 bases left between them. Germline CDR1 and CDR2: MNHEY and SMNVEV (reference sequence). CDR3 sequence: CASSLGVPNTQYF. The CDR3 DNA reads TGTGCCAGCAGCCTAGGGGTCCCAAATACGCAGTATTTT.

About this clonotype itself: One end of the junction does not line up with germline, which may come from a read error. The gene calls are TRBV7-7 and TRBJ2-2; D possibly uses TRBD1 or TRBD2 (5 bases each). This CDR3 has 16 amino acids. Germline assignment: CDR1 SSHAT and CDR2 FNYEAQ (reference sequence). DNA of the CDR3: TGTGCTAGCAGCTTAGGTGAACAGGCGGGTACCGGGGAGCTGTTTTTT. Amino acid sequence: CASSLGEQAGTGELFF.

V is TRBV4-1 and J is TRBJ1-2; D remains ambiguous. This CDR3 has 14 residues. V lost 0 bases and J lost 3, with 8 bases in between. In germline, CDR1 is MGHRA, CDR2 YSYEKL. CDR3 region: CASSQESGHYGYTF. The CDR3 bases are TGCGCCAGCAGCCAAGAGTCAGGCCACTATGGCTACACCTTC.

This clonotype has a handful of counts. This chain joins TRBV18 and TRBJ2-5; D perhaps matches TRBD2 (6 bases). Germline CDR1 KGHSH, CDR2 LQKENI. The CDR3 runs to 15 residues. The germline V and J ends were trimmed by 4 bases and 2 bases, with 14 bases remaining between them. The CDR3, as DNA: TGTGCCAGCTCACTCGTAGCGGAGACGCAAGAGACCCAGTACTTC. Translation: CASSLVAETQETQYF.

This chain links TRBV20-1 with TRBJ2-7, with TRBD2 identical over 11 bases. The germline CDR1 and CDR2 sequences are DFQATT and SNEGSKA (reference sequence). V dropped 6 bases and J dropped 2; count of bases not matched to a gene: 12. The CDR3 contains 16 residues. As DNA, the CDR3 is TGCAGTGCCTCACCGGGACTAGCGGTGGAGGCCTACGAGCAGTACTTC. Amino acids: CSASPGLAVEAYEQYF.

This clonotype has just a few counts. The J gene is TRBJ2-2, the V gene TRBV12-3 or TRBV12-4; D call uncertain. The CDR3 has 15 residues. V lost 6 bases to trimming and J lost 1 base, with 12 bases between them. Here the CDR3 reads CASRDLDLNTGELFF. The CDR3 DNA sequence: TGTGCCAGCAGAGACCTGGACCTGAACACCGGGGAGCTGTTTTTT.

The CDR3, as DNA: TGCAGTGCTAGAGAGGGGGGGGCAGAACTTAACTATGGCTACACCTTC. Translated, it gives CSAREGGAELNYGYTF. The chain links TRBV20-1 to TRBJ1-2; tentative D call: TRBD1 (6 bases). The ends were cut back, 0 bases at V and 1 base at J, with 15 bases in the middle. Looked up from germline, CDR1 is DFQATT and CDR2 is SNEGSKA (reference sequence). The CDR3 is 16 amino acids.

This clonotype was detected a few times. CDR3 protein: CAWILEAGTGAYGYTF. CDR3 nucleotides: TGTGCCTGGATATTGGAGGCGGGGACAGGAGCCTATGGCTACACCTTC. The chain has TRBV30 and TRBJ1-2; 8 nucleotides agree with TRBD1. From germline, CDR1 is GTSNPN and CDR2 SVGIG (reference sequence). This CDR3 has 16 amino acids. The V segment lost 4 bases and the J segment 4 bases; nucleotides outside the gene matches: 14.

The CDR3 bases are TGCGCCAGCAGCCAAGCTTGGCACCAAGAGACCCAGTACTTC. Translated, it gives CASSQAWHQETQYF. This chain uses TRBV4-3 with TRBJ2-5; the D is unclear. The CDR3 spans 14 residues. The germline V and J ends were trimmed by 1 base and 0 bases, with 6 bases remaining between them. From germline, CDR1 is LGHNA and CDR2 YSLEER.

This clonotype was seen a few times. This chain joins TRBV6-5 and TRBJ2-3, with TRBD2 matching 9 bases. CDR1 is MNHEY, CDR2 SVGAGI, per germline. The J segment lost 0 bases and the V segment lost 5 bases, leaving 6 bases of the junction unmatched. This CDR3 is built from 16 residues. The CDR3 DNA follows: TGTGCCAGCAGTCACCTAGCGGGGTATAGCACAGATACGCAGTATTTT. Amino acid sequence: CASSHLAGYSTDTQYF.

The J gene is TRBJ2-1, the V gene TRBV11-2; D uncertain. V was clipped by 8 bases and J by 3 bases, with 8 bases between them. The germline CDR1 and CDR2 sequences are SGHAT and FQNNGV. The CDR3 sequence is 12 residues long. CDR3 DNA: TGTGCCAGCGAAGAGGACTACAATGAGCAGTTCTTC. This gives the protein CASEEDYNEQFF.

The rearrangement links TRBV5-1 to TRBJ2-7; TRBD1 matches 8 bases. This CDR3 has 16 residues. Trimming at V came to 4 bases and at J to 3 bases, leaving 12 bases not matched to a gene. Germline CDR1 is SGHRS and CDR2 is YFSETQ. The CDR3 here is CASSNPTGAIYYEQYF. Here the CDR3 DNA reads TGCGCCAGCAGCAACCCGACAGGGGCGATATACTACGAGCAGTACTTC.

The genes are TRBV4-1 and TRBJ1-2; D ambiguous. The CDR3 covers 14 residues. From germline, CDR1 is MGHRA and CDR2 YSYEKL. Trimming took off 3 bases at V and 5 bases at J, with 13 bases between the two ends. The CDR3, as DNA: TGCGCCAGCAGCCAGTCTCGACTCGGATATGGCTACACCTTC. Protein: CASSQSRLGYGYTF.

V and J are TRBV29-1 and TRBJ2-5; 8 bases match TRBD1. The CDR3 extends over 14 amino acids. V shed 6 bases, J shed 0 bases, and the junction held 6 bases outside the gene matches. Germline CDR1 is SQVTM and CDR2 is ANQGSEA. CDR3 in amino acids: CSVDGGQDQETQYF. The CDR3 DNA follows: TGCAGCGTCGATGGGGGACAGGACCAAGAGACCCAGTACTTC.

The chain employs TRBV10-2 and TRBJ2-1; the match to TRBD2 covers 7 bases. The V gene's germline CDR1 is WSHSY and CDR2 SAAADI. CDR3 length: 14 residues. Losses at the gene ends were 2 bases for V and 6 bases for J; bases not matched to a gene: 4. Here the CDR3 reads CASSEVGGFNEQFF. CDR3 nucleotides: TGCGCCAGCAGTGAGGTCGGGGGGTTCAATGAGCAGTTCTTC.

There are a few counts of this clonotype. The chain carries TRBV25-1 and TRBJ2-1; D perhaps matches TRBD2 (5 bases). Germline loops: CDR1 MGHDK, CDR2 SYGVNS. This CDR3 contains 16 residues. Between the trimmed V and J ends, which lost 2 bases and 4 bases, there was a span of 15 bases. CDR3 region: CASSENLGIAYNEQFF. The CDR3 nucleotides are TGTGCCAGCAGTGAAAATCTCGGGATTGCATACAATGAGCAGTTCTTC.

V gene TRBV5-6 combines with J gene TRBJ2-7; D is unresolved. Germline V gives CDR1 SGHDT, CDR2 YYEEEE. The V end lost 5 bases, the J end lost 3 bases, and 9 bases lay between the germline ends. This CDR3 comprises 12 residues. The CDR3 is CASRGTHYEQYF. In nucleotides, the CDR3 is TGTGCCAGCAGGGGTACGCACTACGAGCAGTACTTC.

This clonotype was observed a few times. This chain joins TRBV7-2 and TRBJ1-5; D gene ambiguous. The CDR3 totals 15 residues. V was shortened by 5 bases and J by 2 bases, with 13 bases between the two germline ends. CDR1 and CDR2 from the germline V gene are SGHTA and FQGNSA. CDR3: CASSHTVSGNQPQHF. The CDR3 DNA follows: TGTGCCAGCAGCCATACAGTATCGGGCAATCAGCCCCAGCATTTT. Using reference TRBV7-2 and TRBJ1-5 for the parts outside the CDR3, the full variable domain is GAGVSQSPSNKVTEKGKDVELRCDPISGHTALYWYRQSLGQGLEFLIYFQGNSAPDKSGLPSDRFSAERTGGSVSTLTIQRTQQEDSAVYLCASSHTVSGNQPQHFGDGTRLSIL.